This TCR beta chain was recovered during a study of shared clonotypes between healthy human individuals. Points from the study as a whole: Among donors, the sharing of clonotypes was expected to be influenced by sequencing depth.

The CDR3 is 16 residues long. Germline CDR1 SGHRS, CDR2 YFSETQ. Trimming stripped 0 bases from V and 0 bases from J, with 10 bases between. Here immunoSEQ multiplex PCR was the method, and the copy in TCRdb shows in-frame clones only, minus some. The sample holds 2 million to 2.5 million clones, 95% seen once. About this clone: Its specificity is unknown.

This TCR was recovered from a man aged 18 to 29 in good health. Sequencing was carried out using naive CD4+ T cells sorted from blood. Indicated subset: CD45RA+ positively selected. The V gene is TRBV5-1, the J gene TRBJ1-5; the D gene is possibly TRBD1 (6 bases). CDR3 loop: CASSLGDISSNQPQHF. The CDR3 DNA reads TGCGCCAGCAGCTTGGGGGACATAAGTAGCAATCAGCCCCAGCATTTT.